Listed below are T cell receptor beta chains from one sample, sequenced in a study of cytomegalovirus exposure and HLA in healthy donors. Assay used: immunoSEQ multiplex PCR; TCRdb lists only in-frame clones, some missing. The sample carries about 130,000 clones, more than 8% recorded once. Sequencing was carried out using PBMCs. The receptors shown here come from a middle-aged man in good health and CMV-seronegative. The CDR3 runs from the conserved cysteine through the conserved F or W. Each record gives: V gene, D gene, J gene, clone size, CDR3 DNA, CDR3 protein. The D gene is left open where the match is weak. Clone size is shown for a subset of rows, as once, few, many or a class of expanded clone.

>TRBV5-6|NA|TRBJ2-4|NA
TGTGCCAGCAGCTTGGGGGGGGGCAACATTCAGTACTTC
CASSLGGGNIQYF
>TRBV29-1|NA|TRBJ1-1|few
TGCAGCGTTGTTCGGGCCCCGGGGACTGAAGCTTTCTTT
CSVVRAPGTEAFF
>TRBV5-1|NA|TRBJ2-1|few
TGCGCCAGCAGCTTGAGCCCCACCCACAATGAGCAGTTCTTC
CASSLSPTHNEQFF
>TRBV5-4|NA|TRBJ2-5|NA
TGTGCCAGCAGCTTCAGGGGCATGGAGACCCAGTACTTC
CASSFRGMETQYF
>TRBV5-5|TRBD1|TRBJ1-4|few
TGTGCCAGCAGGAGACAGGGGAAAGAAGATGAAAAACTGTTTTTT
CASRRQGKEDEKLFF
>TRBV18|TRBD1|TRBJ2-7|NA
TGTGCCAGCTCTCGATCTCGGGACAGGGACGAGCAGTACTTC
CASSRSRDRDEQYF
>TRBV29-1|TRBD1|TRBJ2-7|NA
TGCAGCGTAGCCGGGACAGGGAATTCCTACGAGCAGTACTTC
CSVAGTGNSYEQYF
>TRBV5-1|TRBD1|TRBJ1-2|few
TGCGCCAGCAGCTTGGGGGACAGGGGGCAGCATGGCTGCACCTTC
CASSLGDRGQHGCTF
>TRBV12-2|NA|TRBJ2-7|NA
TGTGCAAGTCGCTTTCTGACAGGGGGCGTGGACGAGCAGTACTTC
CASRFLTGGVDEQYF
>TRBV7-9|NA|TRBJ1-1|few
TGTGCCAGCAGCTTAGTTACGGGGGTGAACACTGAAGCTTTCTTT
CASSLVTGVNTEAFF
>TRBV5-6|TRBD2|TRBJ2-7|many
TGTGCCAGCAGCGGGGGACTAGTGGCCACCTACGAGCAGTACTTC
CASSGGLVATYEQYF
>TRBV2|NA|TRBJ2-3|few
TGTGCCACCCCAGGGGAAAGGGGGAGAACGCAGTATTTT
CATPGERGRTQYF
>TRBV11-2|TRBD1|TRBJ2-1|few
TGTGCCAGCAGCGAGGGACAGGGGGCTCATGAGCAGTTCTTC
CASSEGQGAHEQFF
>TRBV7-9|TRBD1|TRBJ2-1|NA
TGTGCCAGCAGCTTAACGGGACAGGGGGACTACAATGAGCAGTTCTTC
CASSLTGQGDYNEQFF
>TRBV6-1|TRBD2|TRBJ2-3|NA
TGTGCCAGCAGTGGAGCGGGGGGGCACACAGATACGCAGTATTTT
CASSGAGGHTDTQYF
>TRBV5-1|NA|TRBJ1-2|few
TGCGCCAGCAGCTTAGACAGGCTGGGTGGCTACACCTTC
CASSLDRLGGYTF
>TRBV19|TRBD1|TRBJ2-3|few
TGTGCCAGTAGTATAGATAAGGGGGCGGATACGCAGTATTTT
CASSIDKGADTQYF
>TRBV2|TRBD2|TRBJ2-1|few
TGTGCCAGCAGTCCCGGGACTAGCGGGAGTAATGAGCAGTTCTTC
CASSPGTSGSNEQFF
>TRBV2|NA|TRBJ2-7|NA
TGTGCCAGCAGTGGGTCGCGGAGCTACGAGCAGTACTTC
CASSGSRSYEQYF
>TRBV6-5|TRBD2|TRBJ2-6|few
TGTGCCAGCAGCCCGGGGGGTGGGGCCAACGTCCTGACTTTC
CASSPGGGANVLTF
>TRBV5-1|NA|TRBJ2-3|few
TGCGCCAGCAGCTTGGCCGAAACGCGTGCAGCGACGTATACGCAGTATTTT
CASSLAETRAATYTQYF
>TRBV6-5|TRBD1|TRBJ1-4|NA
TGTGCCAGCCACAGGGGTGATGAAAAACTGTTTTTT
CASHRGDEKLFF
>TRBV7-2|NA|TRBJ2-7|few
TGTGCCAGCAGCAGAGGAACGCTGTCCTACGAGCAGTACTTC
CASSRGTLSYEQYF
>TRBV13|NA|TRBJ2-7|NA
TGTGCCAGCAGGTCGCCGGGACAACGTGAACCGTACTTC
CASRSPGQREPYF
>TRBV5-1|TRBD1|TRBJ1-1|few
TGCGCCAGCAGCTTGAACCTACAGGGGGCCGGAACTGAAGCTTTCTTT
CASSLNLQGAGTEAFF
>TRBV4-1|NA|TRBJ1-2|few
TGCGCCAGCAGCCAAGGAGACGGCAGGGGATCGGTCGGCTACACCTTC
CASSQGDGRGSVGYTF
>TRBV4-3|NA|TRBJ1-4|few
TGCGCCAGCAGCCAAAACCGCGAGGAAAAACTGTTTTTT
CASSQNREEKLFF
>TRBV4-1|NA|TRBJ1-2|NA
TGCGCCAGCAGCCAAGAAAGAGCTAACTATGGCTACACCTTC
CASSQERANYGYTF
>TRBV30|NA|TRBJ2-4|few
TGTGCCTGGAGGACTACAGGGGGGAGGGCCATTCAGTACTTC
CAWRTTGGRAIQYF
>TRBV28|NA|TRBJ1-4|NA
TGTGCCAGCAGCCAACTACCGGGACATTGGGAAAAACTGTTTTTT
CASSQLPGHWEKLFF
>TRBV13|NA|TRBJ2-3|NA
TGTGCCAGCAGCTTAGGCCTCACAGATACGCAGTATTTT
CASSLGLTDTQYF
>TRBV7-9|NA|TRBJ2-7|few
TGTGCCAGCAGCCTTCTAGACTCCTACGAGCAGTACTTC
CASSLLDSYEQYF
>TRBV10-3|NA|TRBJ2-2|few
TGTGCCATCATGGACACAACGAACACCGGGGAGCTGTTTTTT
CAIMDTTNTGELFF
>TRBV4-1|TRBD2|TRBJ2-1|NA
TGCGCCAGCAGCCGGGCAACTAGCGGGGGGACGCAAACCTACAATGAGCAGTTCTTC
CASSRATSGGTQTYNEQFF
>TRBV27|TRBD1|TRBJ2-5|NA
TGTGCCAGCACCAAGACAGGGACACAACTACCCCAAGAGACCCAGTACTTC
CASTKTGTQLPQETQYF
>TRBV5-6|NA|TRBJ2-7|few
TGTGCCAGCAGCTTTGGCAGAACCTACGAGCAGTACTTC
CASSFGRTYEQYF
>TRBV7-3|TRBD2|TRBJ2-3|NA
TGTGCCAGCAGCTTCGCGGGGGGGCGTGCAGATACGCAGTATTTT
CASSFAGGRADTQYF